This record looks at one T cell receptor beta chain sequence and its context. Its antigen remains unknown. This record belongs to a study of T cells expressing NK-cell markers. Study-level information: In sorted CD3+CD56+NKG2C+, CD3+CD56+NKG2C- and CD3+CD56-NKG2C+ T cells, TCR beta repertoires were obtained. Seven sequenced donors out of eight were HCMV-seropositive, one seronegative.

Overall study findings and caveats: The study found these clonotypes also leading the CD3+CD56-NKG2C+ fraction in several donors.

cDNA encoding TCR beta was synthesized via 5'RACE template switching incorporating UMIs. TCRdb reprocessed the 5' RACE reads and stores each CDR3 protein as one record, lacking DNA. The sample holds about 460,000 distinct CDR3 sequences. The CDR3 is made up of 15 amino acids. From germline, CDR1 is SGHTA and CDR2 FQGTGA. Sequencing used blood T cells: a sorted CD56 or NKG2C T cell subset, CD4+ or CD8+ T cells, or bulk PBMC T cells (not recorded which). The origin of this receptor is a woman aged 45-60 years in good health. The V gene is TRBV7-3, the J gene TRBJ2-5; TCRdb's assignment of TRBD1 cannot be checked, as there is no DNA. Here the CDR3 reads CASSRDGRYQETQYF.